This is a list of T cell receptor beta chains from one sample in a study of CD8 T cells in Susac syndrome. TCRdb called the immunoSEQ multiplex PCR reads again in MiXCR, with one record for every CDR3 protein. The table has roughly 120,000 distinct CDR3 sequences, more than 90% seen once. The sample consisted of CD4+ T cells from PBMCs. These receptors were collected from a human donor in good health. Both conserved end residues are part of each CDR3. D genes are given only for firm matches. Not every row has a clone size; where given, it reads once, few, many or a size class.

V	length	J	D	size	DNA	CDR3
TRBV4-2	15	TRBJ1-5	-	once	TGTGCCAGCAGCCAAGGGGGGGTATTAAATCAGCCCCAGCATTTT	CASSQGGVLNQPQHF
TRBV6-5	19	TRBJ2-7	TRBD1	-	TGTGCCAGCAGTTTCGTCTCCGGGACAGGAGGGCCGAAGGGATACGAGCAGTACTTC	CASSFVSGTGGPKGYEQYF
TRBV5-1	14	TRBJ2-7	TRBD2	-	TGCGCCAGCAGCTTAGCGGGAGACTCCTACGAGCAGTACTTC	CASSLAGDSYEQYF
TRBV20-1	14	TRBJ2-7	TRBD1	once	TGCAGTGCTACGACGGACAGGGAGGCGACCGAGCAGTACTTC	CSATTDREATEQYF
TRBV6-5	14	TRBJ2-5	TRBD1	-	TGTGCCAGCAAAGGACAGGCCTCGGAAGAGACCCAGTACTTC	CASKGQASEETQYF
TRBV25-1	15	TRBJ2-2	TRBD2	-	TGTGCCAGCAGTGAGGCGGGAGCGAACACCGGGGAGCTGTTTTTT	CASSEAGANTGELFF
TRBV7-8	17	TRBJ2-7	TRBD1	-	TGTGCCAGCAGCTATGTAACCCCCGGGACAGGGGCCTACGAGCAGTACTTC	CASSYVTPGTGAYEQYF
TRBV12-3/TRBV12-4	14	TRBJ2-4	TRBD2	-	TGTGCCAGCAGTGTAGCGGGAGGGGCTAACATTCAGTACTTC	CASSVAGGANIQYF
TRBV6-2/TRBV6-3	13	TRBJ2-1	-	-	TGTGCCGGGGGGGTAGCGCCAGACAGGGAGCAGTTCTTC	CAGGVAPDREQFF
TRBV23-1	14	TRBJ1-2	-	-	TGCGCCAGCAGTCAATTTATCGGACGTTATGGCTACACCTTC	CASSQFIGRYGYTF
TRBV7-9	16	TRBJ2-1	TRBD1	-	TGTGCCAGCAGCCGATCCGGGACAGGGGGCCTGGATGAGCAGTTCTTC	CASSRSGTGGLDEQFF
TRBV3-1	12	TRBJ2-1	-	once	TGTGCCAGCAGCAACGCGGGGAATGAGCAGTTCTTC	CASSNAGNEQFF
TRBV7-9	16	TRBJ2-1	TRBD2	-	TGTGCCAGCAGCCCGGGACTAGCGGGAGGCATCGATGAGCAGTTCTTC	CASSPGLAGGIDEQFF
TRBV4-3	19	TRBJ1-1	TRBD1	-	TGCGCCAGCAGCCAAGATGCTGGCGCGGCAGGGGGCTTGAACACTGAAGCTTTCTTT	CASSQDAGAAGGLNTEAFF
TRBV2	16	TRBJ2-1	-	-	TGTGCCAGCAGTGAGAGTGGGGGCCGCCGATCGGGTGAGCAGTTCTTC	CASSESGGRRSGEQFF
TRBV18	11	TRBJ2-7	-	few	TGTGCCAGCTCGCCAGGGGTCGAGCAGTACTTC	CASSPGVEQYF
TRBV7-8	16	TRBJ2-1	-	once	TGTGCCAGCAGCTCTCAAGCGTCGGGGGCTTACAATGAGCAGTTCTTC	CASSSQASGAYNEQFF
TRBV12-3/TRBV12-4	13	TRBJ1-5	-	-	TGTGCCAGCAGTGGGACGGTCAGGGGGCCCCAGCATTTT	CASSGTVRGPQHF
TRBV20-1	13	TRBJ2-7	TRBD2	-	TGCAGTGCTACAGGGACTAGCGGGAGGATACAGTACTTC	CSATGTSGRIQYF
TRBV24-1	11	TRBJ1-1	-	-	TGTGCCACCAGTGATGGCAGAGAAGCTTTCTTT	CATSDGREAFF
TRBV3-1	17	TRBJ2-2	TRBD2	-	TGTGCCAGCAGTCCCCTCGATGGCGGGAGGGAACCCGGGGAGCTGTTTTTT	CASSPLDGGREPGELFF
TRBV7-2	13	TRBJ2-3	-	-	TGTGCCAGCAGCTTACGGCCGACCGATACGCAGTATTTT	CASSLRPTDTQYF
TRBV30	14	TRBJ1-5	TRBD1	-	TGTGCCTGGAGTAGGGGCAGGGGGGAACAGCCCCAGCATTTT	CAWSRGRGEQPQHF
TRBV5-4	19	TRBJ1-1	-	-	TGTGCCAGCAGCTCCCTCCTAGACAGGCCACGTAGGAGGAACACTGAAGCTTTCTTT	CASSSLLDRPRRRNTEAFF
TRBV7-2	17	TRBJ2-1	TRBD2	-	TGTGCCAGCAGCCTGAGACTAGCGGGACTACTTTACAATGAGCAGTTCTTC	CASSLRLAGLLYNEQFF
TRBV4-2	15	TRBJ1-1	-	-	TGTGCCAGCAGCCCTCGGAGGGGGATGGGGACTGAAGCTTTCTTT	CASSPRRGMGTEAFF
TRBV11-2	15	TRBJ2-7	-	-	TGTGCCAGCAGCTTAGATCGCACAGGGATCAACGAGCAGTACTTC	CASSLDRTGINEQYF
TRBV29-1	13	TRBJ2-5	TRBD1	-	TGCAGCGTTGGACAGGGAGCTCAAGAGACCCAGTACTTC	CSVGQGAQETQYF
TRBV29-1	12	TRBJ2-5	TRBD1	-	TGCAGCGTTAGGACAGGGGATGAGACCCAGTACTTC	CSVRTGDETQYF
TRBV27	15	TRBJ1-1	TRBD1	-	TGTGCCAGCAGCCCGGACAGGGGTTTCAACACTGAAGCTTTCTTT	CASSPDRGFNTEAFF
TRBV7-2	15	TRBJ2-1	TRBD2	few	TGTGCCAGCAGCTTAGTTAGCGGGACCTACAATGAGCAGTTCTTC	CASSLVSGTYNEQFF
TRBV7-8	15	TRBJ2-3	-	-	TGTGCCAGCAGCCCCCTCCAGTACCCTACAGATACGCAGTATTTT	CASSPLQYPTDTQYF
TRBV3-1	11	TRBJ1-1	-	-	TGTGCCAGCCGGGCTAACACTGAAGCTTTCTTT	CASRANTEAFF
TRBV7-9	18	TRBJ2-1	TRBD2	-	TGTGCCAGCAGCGTCGGACCAGCGGGAGACCCCGCCTACAATGAGCAGTTCTTC	CASSVGPAGDPAYNEQFF
TRBV2	15	TRBJ1-5	TRBD1	-	TGTGCCAGCGCCCTGACAGGGGGCAGCAATCAGCCCCAGCATTTT	CASALTGGSNQPQHF
TRBV7-9	14	TRBJ1-2	-	-	TGTGCCAGCAGCTTCACGGGAAAGGACTATGGCTACACCTTC	CASSFTGKDYGYTF
TRBV5-1	15	TRBJ2-5	TRBD1	-	TGCGCCAGCAGCCGATTCCAGGGGGCGGAAGAGACCCAGTACTTC	CASSRFQGAEETQYF
TRBV30	15	TRBJ2-1	-	-	TGTGCCTGGAGAGACACAGGAAGCTCCTACAATGAGCAGTTCTTC	CAWRDTGSSYNEQFF